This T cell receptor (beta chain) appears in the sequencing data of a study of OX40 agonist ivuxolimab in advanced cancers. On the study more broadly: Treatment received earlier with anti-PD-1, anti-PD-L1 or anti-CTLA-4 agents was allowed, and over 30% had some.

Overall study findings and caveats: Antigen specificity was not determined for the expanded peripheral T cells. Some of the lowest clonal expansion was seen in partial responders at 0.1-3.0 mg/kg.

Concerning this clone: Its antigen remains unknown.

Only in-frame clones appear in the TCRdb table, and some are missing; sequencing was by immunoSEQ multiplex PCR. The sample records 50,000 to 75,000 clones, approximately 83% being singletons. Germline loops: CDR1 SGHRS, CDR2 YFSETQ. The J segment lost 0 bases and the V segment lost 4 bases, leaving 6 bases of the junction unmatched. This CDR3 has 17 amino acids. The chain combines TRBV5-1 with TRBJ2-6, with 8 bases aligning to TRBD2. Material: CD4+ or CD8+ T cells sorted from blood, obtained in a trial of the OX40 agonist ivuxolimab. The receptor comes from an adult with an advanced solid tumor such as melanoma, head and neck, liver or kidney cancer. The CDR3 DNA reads TGCGCCAGCAGCCCGGGGGGGTCCCTCTCTGGGGCCAACGTCCTGACTTTC. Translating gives CASSPGGSLSGANVLTF.